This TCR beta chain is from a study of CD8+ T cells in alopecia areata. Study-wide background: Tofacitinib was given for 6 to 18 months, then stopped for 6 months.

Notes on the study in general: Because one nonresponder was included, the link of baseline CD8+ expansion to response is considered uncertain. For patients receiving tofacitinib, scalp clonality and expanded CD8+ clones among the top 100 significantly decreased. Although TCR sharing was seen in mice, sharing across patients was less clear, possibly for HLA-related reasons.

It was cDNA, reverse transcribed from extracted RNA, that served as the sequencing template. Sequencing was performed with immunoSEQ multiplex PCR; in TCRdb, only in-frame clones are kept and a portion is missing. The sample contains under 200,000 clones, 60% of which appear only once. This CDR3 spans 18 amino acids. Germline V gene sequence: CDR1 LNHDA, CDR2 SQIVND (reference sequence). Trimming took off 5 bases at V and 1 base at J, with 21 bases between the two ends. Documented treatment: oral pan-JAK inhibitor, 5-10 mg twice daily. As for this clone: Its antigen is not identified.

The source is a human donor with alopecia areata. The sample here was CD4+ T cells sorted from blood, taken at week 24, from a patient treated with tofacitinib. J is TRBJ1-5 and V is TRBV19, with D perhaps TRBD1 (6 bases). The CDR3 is CASSSGTYRMASNQPQHF. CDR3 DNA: TGTGCCAGTAGTTCAGGGACATACAGAATGGCGAGCAATCAGCCCCAGCATTTT.